The 9 T cell receptor beta chains below were found in one sample sequenced in a study of CD8 T cells in ankylosing spondylitis. In TCRdb, the 5' RACE reads were re-called with MiXCR into one record per CDR3 protein. This table holds some 95,000 distinct CDR3 sequences, roughly 8.8% found once. Sequenced sample: blood, either unsorted or a sorted T cell fraction (not recorded which). These TCRs come from a male donor with ankylosing spondylitis or in good health (not recorded which).

This clonotype showed up just a few times. The V and J genes are TRBV14 and TRBJ2-7; a possible D gene is TRBD1 (5 bases). V lost 1 base to trimming and J lost 6 bases, with 13 bases between them. The CDR3 loop spans 14 amino acids. CDR1 is SGHDN, CDR2 FVKESK, per germline. CDR3 coding DNA: TGTGCCAGCAGCCAAGTTGGCTCAAGGGGCGAGCAGTACTTC. As protein: CASSQVGSRGEQYF.

This clonotype was counted ten times or more. This rearrangement joins TRBV6-5 to TRBJ2-7, with 10 bases that match TRBD2. V lost 0 bases to trimming and J lost 2 bases; unmatched junction nucleotides: 13. The CDR3 consists of 19 residues. Germline CDR1 MNHEY, CDR2 SVGAGI. The CDR3 DNA reads TGTGCCAGCAGTTACTCCAAGCGGGGGGGTCGAAGTATTCCCTACGAGCAGTACTTC. Amino acid sequence: CASSYSKRGGRSIPYEQYF.

Of note for this clonotype: One base away lies a much larger clone, so this may be a sequencing read error. The V and J genes are TRBV12-3 or TRBV12-4 and TRBJ1-5; D uncertain. Trimming cost V 1 base and J 9 bases, with 10 bases left between them. The CDR3 has 13 amino acids. The CDR3: CASSLGTLRPQHF. DNA of the CDR3: TGTGCCAGCAGTTTAGGGACGCTTCGGCCCCAGCATTTT.

Comments on this clonotype: With a much larger clone just one base away, this may be a read error. This chain uses TRBV30 with TRBJ1-1, with D perhaps matching TRBD1 (6 bases). The V gene's germline CDR1 is GTSNPN and CDR2 SVGIG (reference sequence). There are 13 residues in the CDR3. V lost 3 bases to trimming and J lost 6 bases, with 14 bases between them. The CDR3 is CAWRMDRRAEAFF. CDR3 in DNA: TGTGCCTGGAGGATGGACAGAAGGGCTGAAGCTTTCTTT.

The table lists this clonotype with many counts. J is TRBJ2-7 and V is TRBV9; TRBD2 matches 9 bases. Germline values: CDR1 SGDLS, CDR2 YYNGEE. The CDR3 has 17 residues. J gave up 4 bases and V 0 bases, and 11 bases lay outside the gene matches. The CDR3 DNA is TGTGCCAGCAGCGTAGGCGGGGGGGGCCCCCTCGGGTACGAGCAGTACTTC. Its translation is CASSVGGGGPLGYEQYF.

This clonotype was counted ten times or more. The rearrangement links TRBV4-1 to TRBJ2-7; D may be TRBD2 (6 bases). Germline V gene lookup returns CDR1 MGHRA and CDR2 YSYEKL. Trimming shortened V by 0 bases and J by 1 base, and 16 bases separated the two germline ends. The CDR3 consists of 17 residues. CDR3 sequence reads: CASSQDGGASRSYEQYF. The CDR3 bases are TGCGCCAGCAGCCAAGATGGAGGGGCTAGCAGATCCTACGAGCAGTACTTC.

V gene TRBV7-2 combines with J gene TRBJ2-3; 10 nucleotides align to TRBD2. This CDR3 has 16 residues. Germline V CDR1 and CDR2: SGHTA, FQGNSA. V trimming: 2 bases; J trimming: 2 bases; junction bases outside the gene matches: 4. Here the CDR3 reads CASSLRLAGATDTQYF. The CDR3 DNA reads as TGTGCCAGCAGCTTACGACTAGCGGGTGCCACAGATACGCAGTATTTT.

This clonotype was recorded at least ten times. The V call is TRBV5-1, the J call TRBJ1-5; the D is unclear. Germline CDR1 reads SGHRS; CDR2 reads YFSETQ. The CDR3 has 14 amino acids. With 1 base removed from V and 5 bases from J, the gap between germline ends came to 10 bases. CDR3 in amino acids: CASSLTSFDQPQHF. The CDR3 region has the DNA TGCGCCAGCAGCTTGACCTCGTTCGATCAGCCCCAGCATTTT.

A few counts support this clonotype. The chain couples TRBV3-1 to TRBJ2-3; tentatively, D is TRBD2 (6 bases). Germline loops: CDR1 LGHDT, CDR2 YNNKEL (reference sequence). V was pared by 4 bases and J by 2 bases, with 10 bases between. This CDR3 has 14 amino acids. CDR3 in amino acids: CASSLEGTTDTQYF. The CDR3 bases are TGTGCCAGCAGCCTGGAGGGGACCACAGATACGCAGTATTTT.